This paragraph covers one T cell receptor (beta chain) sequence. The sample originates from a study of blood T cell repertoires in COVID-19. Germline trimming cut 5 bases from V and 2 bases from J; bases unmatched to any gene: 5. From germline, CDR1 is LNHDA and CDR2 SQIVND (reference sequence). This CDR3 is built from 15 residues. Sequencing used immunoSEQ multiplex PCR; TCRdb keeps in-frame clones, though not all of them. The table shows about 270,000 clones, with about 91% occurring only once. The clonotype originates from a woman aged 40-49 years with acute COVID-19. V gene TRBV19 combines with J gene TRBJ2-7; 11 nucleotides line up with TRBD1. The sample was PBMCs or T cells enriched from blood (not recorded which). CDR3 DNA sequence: TGTGCCAGTAGTTTTTCGGGACAGGGGGCCTACGAGCAGTACTTC. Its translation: CASSFSGQGAYEQYF.